These 25 T cell receptor beta chains were all obtained from the same sample, sequenced in a study of blood T cell repertoires in COVID-19. Measured with immunoSEQ multiplex PCR; TCRdb has only the in-frame clones, and not every one. The table includes about 200,000 clones, about 87% detected once. The sequenced sample was PBMCs or T cells enriched from blood (not recorded which). The receptors stem from a man aged 30 to 45 who had recovered from COVID-19.

This chain uses TRBV7-8 with TRBJ1-5; D is uncertain. CDR1 SGHVS and CDR2 FQNEAQ come from the germline V gene. Trimming removed 2 bases from V and 2 bases from J, with 10 bases in between. The CDR3 covers 15 residues. CDR3 bases: TGTGCCAGCAGCTTAAACCGTACAGGCAATCAGCCCCAGCATTTT. It specifies CASSLNRTGNQPQHF. Together with reference TRBV7-8 and TRBJ1-5, the CDR3 gives the full variable domain: GAGVSQSPRYKVAKRGQDVALRCDPISGHVSLFWYQQALGQGPEFLTYFQNEAQLDKSGLPSDRFFAERPEGSVSTLKIQRTQQEDSAVYLCASSLNRTGNQPQHFGDGTRLSIL.

This chain joins TRBV28 and TRBJ1-2, with D maybe TRBD1 (5 bases). The CDR3 is 17 residues long. Germline V lookup: CDR1 MDHEN, CDR2 SYDVKM. With 2 bases removed from V and 0 bases from J, the gap between germline ends came to 16 bases. CDR3 sequence reads: CASSLGLVRGPNYGYTF. The CDR3, as DNA: TGTGCCAGCAGTTTAGGCCTCGTGCGGGGCCCTAACTATGGCTACACCTTC.

The chain carries TRBV5-6 and TRBJ1-2, with D possibly TRBD1 on 6 matching bases. This CDR3 comprises 13 residues. Per germline, CDR1 SGHDT and CDR2 YYEEEE. Trimming stripped 0 bases from V and 6 bases from J, with 9 bases between. CDR3 sequence reads: CASSLAGGHGYTF. The CDR3 DNA is TGTGCCAGCAGCTTGGCGGGGGGCCATGGCTACACCTTC.

V gene TRBV3-1 (or the pseudogene TRBV3-2) combines with J gene TRBJ1-2; no definite D call. CDR3 length equals 13 residues. The germline gives CDR1 LGHDT, CDR2 YNNKEL (reference sequence). The V end was cut by 0 bases, the J end by 6 bases, with 8 bases between. The CDR3 here is CASSQDLPDGYTF. The CDR3 DNA follows: TGTGCCAGCAGCCAAGATTTGCCGGATGGCTACACCTTC.

The rearrangement links TRBV27 to TRBJ1-1; D is possibly TRBD1 (5 bases). The CDR3 has 14 amino acids. Trimming stripped 2 bases from V and 6 bases from J, with 13 bases between. Per the germline V gene, CDR1 is MNHEY and CDR2 is SMNVEV (reference sequence). The CDR3 sequence: CASSLDGTSSEAFF. The CDR3 region has the DNA TGTGCCAGCAGTTTAGATGGGACTAGCTCTGAAGCTTTCTTT.

The chain joins TRBV18 to TRBJ1-2; TRBD1 matches 7 bases. J was trimmed by 3 bases and V by 3 bases; bases with no gene match: 4. The CDR3 runs to 14 residues. CDR1 and CDR2 from the germline V gene are KGHSH and LQKENI. The CDR3 region has the DNA TGTGCCAGCTCACCGGCCGGGACAGACTATGGCTACACCTTC. It codes for CASSPAGTDYGYTF.

This chain joins TRBV7-2 and TRBJ2-7; 10 nucleotides align to TRBD1. After removal of 4 bases from V and 4 bases from J, the junction contained 7 bases not matched to a gene. Germline V CDR1 and CDR2: SGHTA, FQGNSA. CDR3 length: 15 amino acids. In DNA form, the CDR3 reads TGTGCCAGCAGCTCCAGGACAGGGGGAATATACGAGCAGTACTTC. Residues: CASSSRTGGIYEQYF.

This sequence joins TRBV11-2 and TRBJ1-6; D is perhaps TRBD1 (6 bases). In germline, CDR1 is SGHAT, CDR2 FQNNGV. With 4 bases removed from V and 10 bases from J, the gap between germline ends came to 17 bases. This CDR3 has 15 residues. The CDR3, as DNA: TGTGCCAGCAGCTGGCAGGGGAAGGCAGAGTCACCCCTCCACTTT. It codes for CASSWQGKAESPLHF.

This clone has just one count. The rearrangement links TRBV4-3 to TRBJ2-3; D might be TRBD2 (6 bases). The CDR3 has 18 residues. With 1 base removed from V and 7 bases from J, the gap between germline ends came to 24 bases. Germline CDR1 and CDR2: LGHNA and YSLEER. CDR3: CASSQVDIRRLALHTQYF. The CDR3 region has the DNA TGCGCCAGCAGCCAAGTTGACATCAGGAGGCTAGCGTTACATACGCAGTATTTT.

The chain has TRBV9 and TRBJ2-5; 9 nucleotides align to TRBD2. Germline assignment: CDR1 SGDLS and CDR2 YYNGEE. CDR3 length equals 15 residues. V dropped 4 bases and J dropped 3; count of bases not matched to a gene: 7. CDR3 sequence reads: CASSPPSGTKETQYF. CDR3 coding DNA: TGTGCCAGCAGCCCACCTAGCGGGACAAAAGAGACCCAGTACTTC.

V and J are TRBV6-1 and TRBJ2-3, with D tentatively TRBD2 (6 bases). V shed 1 base and J shed 4 bases, with 9 bases lying between them. Germline V lookup: CDR1 MNHNS, CDR2 SASEGT. The CDR3 consists of 14 residues. The CDR3: CASSEGSGPDTQYF. Here the CDR3 DNA reads TGTGCCAGCAGTGAAGGCAGCGGGCCAGATACGCAGTATTTT.

This clone was recorded only once. The chain joins TRBV2 to TRBJ1-3; possible D gene TRBD1, 6 bases. Germline V CDR1 and CDR2: SNHLY, FYNNEI. The CDR3 length is 14 residues. V was trimmed by 7 bases and J by 3 bases, leaving 13 bases between them. DNA of the CDR3: TGTGCCAGCAAGTATGGGGGCTTTGGAAACACCATATATTTT. As protein: CASKYGGFGNTIYF.

The chain employs TRBV9 and TRBJ2-1; the match to TRBD2 covers 9 bases. Germline V gene data show CDR1 as SGDLS and CDR2 as YYNGEE. The CDR3 runs 18 residues. V dropped 4 bases and J dropped 4; count of bases not matched to a gene: 15. CDR3 sequence (DNA): TGTGCCAGCAGCCTAGGGACCAGCGGGAGGAGAAATTACAATGAGCAGTTCTTC. Its translation: CASSLGTSGRRNYNEQFF.

This clone was seen more than once but under ten times. The rearrangement links TRBV25-1 to TRBJ2-1; 7 nucleotides line up with TRBD2. V trimming: 0 bases; J trimming: 4 bases; junction bases outside the gene matches: 12. Germline CDR1 reads MGHDK; CDR2 reads SYGVNS. The CDR3 totals 18 residues. The CDR3 coding sequence is TGTGCCAGCAGTGAATACGCTAGCGGAGGTGTCGTGTACAATGAGCAGTTCTTC. This sequence encodes CASSEYASGGVVYNEQFF.

The chain uses TRBV2 and TRBJ2-1, with 14 bases that match TRBD2. The germline V gene encodes CDR1 SNHLY and CDR2 FYNNEI. The CDR3 loop spans 15 amino acids. Trimming removed 4 bases from V and 13 bases from J; junction bases left unmatched: 9. This chain's CDR3 is CASSVIGLAGGHQFF. CDR3 sequence (DNA): TGTGCCAGCAGTGTGATTGGACTAGCGGGGGGCCACCAGTTCTTC.

This CDR3 is CASSTVVAGLNGYTF. In DNA form, the CDR3 reads TGTGCCAGCAGCACGGTGGTTGCGGGGCTGAATGGCTACACCTTC. The rearrangement joins TRBV5-8 to TRBJ1-2; TRBD1 might be the D (5 bases). This CDR3 spans 15 amino acids. The V gene's germline CDR1 is SGHTS and CDR2 YDEGEE. Trimming took 4 bases from V and 6 from J, leaving 19 bases between them. The whole variable domain, filled in from reference TRBV5-8 and TRBJ1-2, reads EAGVTQSPTHLIKTRGQQATLRCSPISGHTSVYWYQQALGLGLQFLLWYDEGEERNRGNFPPRFSGRQFPNYSSELNVNALELEDSALYLCASSTVVAGLNGYTFGSGTRLTVV.

The chain joins TRBV19 to TRBJ1-4; 7 bases match TRBD1. The CDR3 sequence is 16 residues long. The J segment lost 3 bases and the V segment lost 5 bases, leaving 9 bases of the junction unmatched. Germline loops: CDR1 LNHDA, CDR2 SQIVND (reference sequence). The CDR3 reads CASSVPGQQSNEKLFF. CDR3 nucleotides: TGTGCCAGTAGTGTACCGGGACAGCAGTCTAATGAAAAACTGTTTTTT.

J is TRBJ2-7 and V is TRBV6-1; TRBD2 is a possible D gene (7 bases). Germline V CDR1 and CDR2: MNHNS, SASEGT. With 3 bases removed from V and 6 bases from J, the gap between germline ends came to 12 bases. The CDR3 covers 13 residues. The CDR3 is CASSDGGLGEQYF. CDR3 bases: TGTGCCAGCAGTGACGGGGGGCTCGGCGAGCAGTACTTC.

The J gene is TRBJ1-1, the V gene TRBV28, with D tentatively TRBD1 (6 bases). CDR1 is MDHEN and CDR2 is SYDVKM in the germline V gene. CDR3 size: 12 residues. V gave up 2 bases and J gave up 7 bases, with 8 bases separating them. Here the CDR3 DNA reads TGTGCCAGCAGTTTAGGACAGAGTGAAGCTTTCTTT. Translated: CASSLGQSEAFF.

The CDR3 DNA reads TGTGCCAGCAGCTACCTCACGGGGGGGCGGGCAGATACGCAGTATTTT. Its translation is CASSYLTGGRADTQYF. V is TRBV7-9 and J is TRBJ2-3, with TRBD2 identical over 8 bases. This CDR3 comprises 16 residues. Germline V lookup: CDR1 SEHNR, CDR2 FQNEAQ (reference sequence). After removal of 4 bases from V and 4 bases from J, the junction contained 10 bases not matched to a gene.

The V gene is TRBV4-1, the J gene TRBJ1-2; no reliable D call. The CDR3 sequence is 14 residues long. Germline lookup yields CDR1 MGHRA and CDR2 YSYEKL. Trimming left V 2 bases short and J 1 base short, with 8 bases between. The DNA for the CDR3 is TGCGCCAGCAGCCAAATCCAGATTAACTATGGCTACACCTTC. Its translation is CASSQIQINYGYTF.

The V gene is TRBV10-2, the J gene TRBJ1-5; D unclear. Germline lookup yields CDR1 WSHSY and CDR2 SAAADI. This CDR3 has 15 residues. The V and J ends lost 4 bases and 2 bases respectively, with 12 bases between them. The CDR3 reads CASSVEVMGNQPQHF. CDR3 coding DNA: TGCGCCAGCAGTGTGGAGGTGATGGGCAATCAGCCCCAGCATTTT.

This chain links TRBV18 with TRBJ2-7; 9 bases align to TRBD2. The V and J ends lost 1 base and 5 bases, in that order; junction bases with no gene match: 3. The germline gives CDR1 KGHSH, CDR2 LQKENI. This CDR3 is built from 14 residues. Here the CDR3 DNA reads TGTGCCAGCTCACCACTAGCGGGAGAAAACGAGCAGTACTTC. As protein: CASSPLAGENEQYF.

This chain connects TRBV11-2 to TRBJ1-2, with D tentatively TRBD1 (5 bases). The germline V gene encodes CDR1 SGHAT and CDR2 FQNNGV. The ends were cut back, 5 bases at V and 4 bases at J, with 17 bases in the middle. This CDR3 region has 15 residues. The CDR3 bases are TGTGCCAGCAGCCTAGGCCCGTCCGGGGGCTATGGCTACACCTTC. Translation gives CASSLGPSGGYGYTF.

V and J are TRBV3-1 (or the pseudogene TRBV3-2) and TRBJ2-3; 10 bases are a match to TRBD2. This CDR3 spans 17 amino acids. The germline CDR1 and CDR2 sequences are LGHDT and YNNKEL (reference sequence). Trimming at V came to 5 bases and at J to 6 bases, leaving 14 bases not matched to a gene. The DNA for the CDR3 is TGTGCCAGCAGCGATGACCTAGCGGGAGTTGGAAGTGATACGCAGTATTTT. Amino acid sequence: CASSDDLAGVGSDTQYF.